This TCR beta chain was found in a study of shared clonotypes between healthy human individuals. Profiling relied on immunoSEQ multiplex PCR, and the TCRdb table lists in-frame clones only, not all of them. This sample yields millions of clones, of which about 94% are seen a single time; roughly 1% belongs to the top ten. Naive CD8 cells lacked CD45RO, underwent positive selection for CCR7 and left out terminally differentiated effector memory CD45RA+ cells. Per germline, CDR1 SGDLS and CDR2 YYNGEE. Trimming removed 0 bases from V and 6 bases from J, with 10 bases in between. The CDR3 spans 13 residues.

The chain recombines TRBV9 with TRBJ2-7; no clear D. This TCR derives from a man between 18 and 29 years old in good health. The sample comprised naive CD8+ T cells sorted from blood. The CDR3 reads CASSVVVDGEQYF. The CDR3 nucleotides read TGTGCCAGCAGCGTAGTGGTGGACGGCGAGCAGTACTTC.